This T cell receptor (beta chain) was sequenced during a study of T cell changes during pregnancy in multiple sclerosis. The CDR3 is made up of 16 amino acids. Per the germline V gene, CDR1 is SGHTA and CDR2 is FQGNSA. The V and J ends lost 1 base and 7 bases respectively, with 19 bases between them. Here immunoSEQ multiplex PCR was the method, and the copy in TCRdb shows in-frame clones only, minus some. Altogether just over 50,000 clones are present, approximately 92% being singletons, with the ten largest covering 0.5% to 0.6%. The chain carries TRBV7-2 and TRBJ1-2; maybe TRBD1 (6 bases). The receptor was isolated from a female donor with multiple sclerosis, enrolled in a pregnancy study. The specimen comprised CD4+ T cells from peripheral blood mononuclear cells, sampled after pregnancy. CDR3 residues: CASSLGVQGLGSGYTF. In DNA, the CDR3 is TGTGCCAGCAGCTTAGGAGTCCAGGGGTTGGGAAGTGGCTACACCTTC.